The present T cell receptor beta chain was sequenced within a study of blood T cell repertoires in COVID-19. TCRdb keeps only in-frame clones here, not all; method: immunoSEQ multiplex PCR. The table includes 20,000 to 25,000 clones, around 90% detected once. The CDR3 sequence is 16 residues long. The germline gives CDR1 SEHNR, CDR2 FQNEAQ (reference sequence). The trim removed 3 bases at V and 1 base at J, leaving 4 bases unmatched. The source material was peripheral blood. The receptor's source is an elderly woman with active COVID-19. V and J are TRBV7-9 and TRBJ2-3, with 10 bases aligning to TRBD2. CDR3 in amino acids: CASSLSGGAGTDTQYF. As DNA, the CDR3 is TGTGCCAGCAGCTTGAGCGGGGGGGCGGGCACAGATACGCAGTATTTT.